Sequencing of this T cell receptor (beta chain) was carried out in a study of graft-versus-host responses after intestinal transplantation. Study-level information: Each patient got anti-thymocyte globulin induction, then tacrolimus and steroids for roughly 3 years.

Whole-study results and caveats: Association was observed between peak circulating GvH clone levels and early post-transplant HvG declines.

The repertoire was sequenced with immunoSEQ multiplex PCR; TCRdb's copy has only in-frame clones and lacks some. The table includes 85,000 to 90,000 clones, roughly 87% detected once. Comment on this clone: Its cognate antigen is unknown.

The CDR3 has 14 amino acids. Per germline, CDR1 MNHNY and CDR2 SVGAGI (reference sequence). J is TRBJ2-5 and V is TRBV6-6, with 14 positions matching TRBD2. The tail of the sequence fits TRBJ2-7 better, so the J call may be wrong. The TCR was taken from a human donor who received an intestinal transplant. Sample: unstimulated CD8+ T cells sorted from spleen or lymph node cells, taken before intestinal transplant. CDR3 protein: CASRGTSGGYEQYF. CDR3 in DNA: TGTGCCAGCAGGGGGACTAGCGGGGGCTACGAGCAGTACTTC.